This T cell receptor beta chain came from a study of tumor and adjacent non-tumor tissue in lung cancer. V lost 8 bases to trimming and J lost 2 bases, with 7 bases between them. Germline V gene data show CDR1 as MDHEN and CDR2 as SYDVKM. The CDR3 runs 11 residues. RNA was extracted from bulk tissue without any cell sorting. Distant lung tissue was collected more than 3 cm away from the tumor edge. This clonotype was seen at least ten times. TCRbeta libraries were built with three rounds of nested PCR, modified from ARM-PCR. TCRdb re-derived calls from the multiplex PCR reads in MiXCR, one entry per CDR3 protein. The table lists about 43,000 distinct CDR3 sequences, about three fifths of them singletons.

The receptor was derived from a man aged 50 to 59 with non-small cell lung cancer. The sequenced sample consisted of distant non-tumor lung tissue. J is TRBJ2-7 and V is TRBV28; the D is unclear. CDR3 protein: CASYRAYEQYF. In DNA form, the CDR3 reads TGTGCCAGCTACCGTGCCTACGAGCAGTACTTC.